These T cell receptor beta chains were read from a single sample in a study of T cells in Graves' hyperthyroidism and ophthalmopathy. TCRdb itself ran the multiplex PCR reads through MiXCR, one entry per CDR3 protein. This sample yields 500,000 or so distinct CDR3 sequences, of which over 15% are seen a single time; 15% to 20% belongs to the top ten. Sequencing input: blood. The receptors derive from a woman younger than 30 with Graves' ophthalmopathy. The CDR3 runs from the conserved cysteine through the conserved F or W. The order of the fields is clone size, V gene, D gene, J gene, CDR3 protein, CDR3 DNA. A D gene is named only where the DNA matches it firmly. Clone size is not always given. Where it is, it says once, few, many or a class for expanded clones.

clone size: many; V gene: TRBV27; D gene: TRBD1; J gene: TRBJ1-1; CDR3 protein: CASSATGVGTEAFF; CDR3 DNA: TGTGCCAGCAGCGCCACAGGGGTGGGGACTGAAGCTTTCTTT
clone size: once; V gene: TRBV5-5; D gene: TRBD2; J gene: TRBJ2-3; CDR3 protein: CASSFGGVYTDTQYF; CDR3 DNA: TGTGCCAGCAGCTTTGGGGGGGTGTACACAGATACGCAGTATTTT
clone size: .; V gene: TRBV27; D gene: .; J gene: TRBJ1-1; CDR3 protein: CASRVSGLENTEAFF; CDR3 DNA: TGTGCCAGCAGGGTTTCGGGGTTAGAGAACACTGAAGCTTTCTTT
clone size: many; V gene: TRBV6-2/TRBV6-3; D gene: TRBD1; J gene: TRBJ2-6; CDR3 protein: CASSITGDGSGANVLTF; CDR3 DNA: TGTGCCAGCAGTATAACAGGGGATGGCTCTGGGGCCAACGTCCTGACTTTC
clone size: .; V gene: TRBV7-3; D gene: TRBD1; J gene: TRBJ1-5; CDR3 protein: CASSPQTGGDRQPQHF; CDR3 DNA: TGTGCCAGCAGCCCCCAGACAGGGGGAGACCGTCAGCCCCAGCATTTT
clone size: many; V gene: TRBV11-2; D gene: TRBD1; J gene: TRBJ2-1; CDR3 protein: CASSLDLGQGPGNEQFF; CDR3 DNA: TGTGCCAGCAGCTTAGACCTGGGACAGGGACCGGGCAATGAGCAGTTCTTC
clone size: once; V gene: TRBV5-6; D gene: TRBD2; J gene: TRBJ2-3; CDR3 protein: CASSSLGSGGSTDTQYF; CDR3 DNA: TGTGCCAGCAGCTCCCTCGGAAGCGGGGGGAGCACAGATACGCAGTATTTT
clone size: .; V gene: TRBV6-1; D gene: .; J gene: TRBJ1-5; CDR3 protein: CASTVTLGSGNRPQHF; CDR3 DNA: TGTGCCAGCACCGTTACTTTGGGATCGGGCAATCGGCCCCAGCATTTT
clone size: once; V gene: TRBV28; D gene: .; J gene: TRBJ2-7; CDR3 protein: CASSPQRLSSYEQYF; CDR3 DNA: TGTGCCAGCAGTCCCCAAAGGTTGAGCTCCTACGAGCAGTACTTC
clone size: many; V gene: TRBV7-3; D gene: TRBD2; J gene: TRBJ2-1; CDR3 protein: CASSLTSGVYNEQFF; CDR3 DNA: TGTGCCAGCAGCTTAACCAGCGGGGTTTACAATGAGCAGTTCTTC
clone size: .; V gene: TRBV5-1; D gene: TRBD2; J gene: TRBJ2-5; CDR3 protein: CASSPGTRILGDF; CDR3 DNA: TGCGCCAGCAGCCCCGGGACTAGGATCTTGGGAGACTTC
clone size: many; V gene: TRBV7-3; D gene: .; J gene: TRBJ1-1; CDR3 protein: CASSLLGGSTEAFF; CDR3 DNA: TGTGCCAGCAGCCTACTAGGTGGAAGCACTGAAGCTTTCTTT